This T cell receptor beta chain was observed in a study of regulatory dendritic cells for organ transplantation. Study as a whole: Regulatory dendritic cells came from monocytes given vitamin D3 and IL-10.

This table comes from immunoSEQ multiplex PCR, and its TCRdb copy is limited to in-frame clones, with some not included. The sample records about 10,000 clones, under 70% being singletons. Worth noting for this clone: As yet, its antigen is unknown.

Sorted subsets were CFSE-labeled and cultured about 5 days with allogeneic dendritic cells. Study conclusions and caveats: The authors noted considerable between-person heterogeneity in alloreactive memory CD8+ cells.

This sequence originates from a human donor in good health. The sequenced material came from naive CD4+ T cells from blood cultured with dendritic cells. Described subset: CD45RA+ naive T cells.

The CDR3, as DNA: TGTGCCAGCTCACCACCCCGTAGCGGGGGGGGCACAGATACGCAGTATTTT. Translated, it gives CASSPPRSGGGTDTQYF. The chain couples TRBV18 to TRBJ2-3; 11 positions match TRBD2. Germline-derived CDR1 and CDR2 are KGHSH and LQKENI. This CDR3 has 17 amino acids. V gave up 0 bases and J gave up 1 base; unmatched junction bases: 3. Complete variable domain (other parts from reference TRBV18 and TRBJ2-3): NAGVMQNPRHLVRRRGQEARLRCSPMKGHSHVYWYRQLPEEGLKFMVYLQKENIIDESGMPKERFSAEFPKEGPSILRIQQVVRGDSAAYFCASSPPRSGGGTDTQYFGPGTRLTVL.